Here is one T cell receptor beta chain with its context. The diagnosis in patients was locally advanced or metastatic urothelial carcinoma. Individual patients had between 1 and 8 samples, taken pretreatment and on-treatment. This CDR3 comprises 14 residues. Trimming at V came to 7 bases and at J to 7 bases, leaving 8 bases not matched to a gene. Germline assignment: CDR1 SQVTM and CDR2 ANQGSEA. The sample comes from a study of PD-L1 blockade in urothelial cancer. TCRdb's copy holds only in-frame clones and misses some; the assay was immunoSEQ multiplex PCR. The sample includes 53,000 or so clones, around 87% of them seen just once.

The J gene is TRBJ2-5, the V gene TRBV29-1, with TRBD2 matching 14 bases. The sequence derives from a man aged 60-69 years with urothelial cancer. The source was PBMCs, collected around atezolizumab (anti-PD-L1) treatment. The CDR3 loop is CSALTSGGVPTQYF. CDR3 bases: TGCAGCGCCCTGACTAGCGGGGGGGTCCCGACCCAGTACTTC.